This record concerns one TCR beta chain sequence. Its antigen target is currently unknown. Per-base quality was not reported, and no clone a single base away is much larger than it. Clipping removes 4 bases from V and 8 bases from J, with 5 as the unmatched junction base count. From the cysteine through the phenylalanine, the CDR3 covers 13 amino acids. The only DNA kept is the CDR3, 39 bases in frame from the first base. CDR1 and CDR2 were assigned from the germline V gene (reference sequence) as MNHNY and SVGAGI. The data originate from a study of T cell responses to AZD1222 COVID-19 vaccine (dated by TCRdb to about 2021). Regarding the research as a whole: A total of just over 230 trial participants underwent TCR sequencing, of whom 207 received two doses of AZD1222 and about 25 received two doses of the MenACWY control vaccine. Trial participants were enrolled by age into subgroups of 18-55, 56-69 and 70-plus years, and roughly 160, 29 and 62 TCR-sequenced participants, respectively, were included in these subgroups. On the study overall, not on this receptor specifically: The 56-69-year group was small, and its depth increase did not reach significance, likely because of low power. Because no samples from the day 14 peak response were available, repertoires could be characterized only after the peak T cell response. Most participants were white British and females outnumbered males, and the authors suggested that clonal diversity may have been underestimated. Only a handful of AZD1222 recipients were SARS-CoV-2 seropositive at baseline, limiting conclusions about previously exposed vaccinees. After two AZD1222 doses, spike-specific TCR breadth and depth were significantly higher than at day 0 and than in MenACWY recipients. Reportedly, close to half of the unique spike-specific TCRs recognized epitopes lying outside the regions that are mutated in the B.1.351 and B.1.1.7 variants. The whole spike protein was spanned by vaccine-associated CD4 TCRs, and dominant responses were seen in regions 160-218 and 743-854.

The CDR3 regions of human TCRbeta chains were subjected to immunosequencing. Under the source paper's analysis protocol: Repertoire TCRs were matched against a reference library of SARS-CoV-2-specific TCRs generated with the MIRA antigen-specificity platform. Breadth meant the fraction of unique TCRs that were SARS-CoV-2-associated, whereas depth meant the fraction of total T cells that were SARS-CoV-2-associated. Using the MIRA data, each spike-specific TCR was assigned both to the spike region to which the TCR was reactive and to a CD4 or CD8 class. Log10-transformed breadth and depth values were compared by one-way ANOVA with Sidak's multiple comparisons tests. TCRdb mirrors the immuneACCESS table, restricted to in-frame sequences. Some clones are absent from its copies; in checked studies, under half trace to an unresolved V gene, and the reason for the others is unknown. That table furnishes V, J and clone size, whereas the DNA furnished D and trimming. For this sample the table gives 150,000 or so clones, of which 70% to 90% were detected only once. Clones ranked in the top ten supply roughly 4% of the sample.

The sample's time point label, decoded: about 28 days (+/-7) after the second vaccine dose. Reading the label with the study, this specimen's treatment or condition is: meningococcal conjugate vaccine given as trial control. Vaccinee samples were obtained from the UK trials COV001 and COV002, which included a single-blind randomized controlled phase 2/3 trial of AZD1222 (ChAdOx1 nCoV-19) in healthy adults. For TCRbeta chain sequencing, PBMC samples from trial participants were taken at day 0 and at day 28 after the second dose. Recombination linked TRBV6-6 to TRBJ2-5, with 9 bases aligning to TRBD1. The material was peripheral blood, obtained 28 days after the second dose of the MenACWY control vaccine. This receptor was identified in an adult who received the MenACWY meningococcal vaccine as a control. The CDR3 has the sequence CASSSRDRETQYF. The DNA sequence follows: TGTGCCAGCAGTTCCCGGGACAGGGAAACCCAGTACTTC.